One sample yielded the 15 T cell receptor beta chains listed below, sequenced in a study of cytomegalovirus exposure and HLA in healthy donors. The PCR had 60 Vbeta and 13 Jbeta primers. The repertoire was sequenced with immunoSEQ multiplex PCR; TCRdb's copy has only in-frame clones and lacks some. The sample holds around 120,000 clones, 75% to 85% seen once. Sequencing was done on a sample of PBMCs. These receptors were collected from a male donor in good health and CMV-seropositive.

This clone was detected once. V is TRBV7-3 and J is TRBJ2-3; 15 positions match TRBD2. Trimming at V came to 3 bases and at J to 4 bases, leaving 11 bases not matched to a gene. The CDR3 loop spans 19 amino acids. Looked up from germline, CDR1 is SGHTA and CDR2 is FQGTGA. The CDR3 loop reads CASSFGLAGGRVFADTQYF. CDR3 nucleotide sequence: TGTGCCAGCAGCTTCGGACTAGCGGGAGGGCGGGTTTTTGCAGATACGCAGTATTTT.

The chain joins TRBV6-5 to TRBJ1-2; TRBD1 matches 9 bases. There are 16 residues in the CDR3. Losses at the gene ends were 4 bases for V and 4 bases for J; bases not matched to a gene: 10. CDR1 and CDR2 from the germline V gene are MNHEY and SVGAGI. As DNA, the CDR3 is TGTGCCAGCAGTTCCCGGGACAGGGTATCTAGCTATGGCTACACCTTC. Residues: CASSSRDRVSSYGYTF.

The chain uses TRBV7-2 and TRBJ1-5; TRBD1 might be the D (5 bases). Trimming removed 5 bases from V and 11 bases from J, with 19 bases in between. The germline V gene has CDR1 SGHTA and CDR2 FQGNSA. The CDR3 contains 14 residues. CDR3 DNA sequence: TGTGCCAGCAGCCCGGGAGGGGTTCCCGAGGCCCAGCATTTT. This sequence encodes CASSPGGVPEAQHF.

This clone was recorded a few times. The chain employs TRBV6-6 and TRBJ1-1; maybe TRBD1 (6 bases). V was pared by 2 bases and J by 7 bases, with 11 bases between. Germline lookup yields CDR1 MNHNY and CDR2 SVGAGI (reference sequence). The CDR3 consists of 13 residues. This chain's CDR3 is CASSYPPRGEAFF. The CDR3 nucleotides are TGTGCCAGCAGTTACCCCCCCAGGGGTGAAGCTTTCTTT.

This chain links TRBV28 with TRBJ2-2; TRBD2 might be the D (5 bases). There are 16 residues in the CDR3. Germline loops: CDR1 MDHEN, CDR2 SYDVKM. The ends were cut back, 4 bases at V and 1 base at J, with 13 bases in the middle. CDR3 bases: TGTGCCAGCAGTTATCATCGAGGGTGGAACACCGGGGAGCTGTTTTTT. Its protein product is CASSYHRGWNTGELFF.

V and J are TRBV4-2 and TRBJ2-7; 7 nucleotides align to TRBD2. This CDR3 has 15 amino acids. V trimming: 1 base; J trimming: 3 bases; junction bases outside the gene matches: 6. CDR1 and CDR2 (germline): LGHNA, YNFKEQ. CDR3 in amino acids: CASSQAGASGYEQYF. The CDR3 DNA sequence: TGTGCCAGCAGCCAAGCCGGGGCTAGCGGCTACGAGCAGTACTTC.

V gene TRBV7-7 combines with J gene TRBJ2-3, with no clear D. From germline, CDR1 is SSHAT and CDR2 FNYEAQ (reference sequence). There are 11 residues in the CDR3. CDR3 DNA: TGTGCTACCACCAGTACAGATACGCAGTATTTT. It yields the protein CATTSTDTQYF. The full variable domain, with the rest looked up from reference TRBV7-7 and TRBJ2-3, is GAGVSQSPRYKVTKRGQDVTLRCDPISSHATLYWYQQALGQGPEFLTYFNYEAQPDKSGLPSDRFSAERPEGSISTLTIQRTEQRDSAMYRCATTSTDTQYFGPGTRLTVL.

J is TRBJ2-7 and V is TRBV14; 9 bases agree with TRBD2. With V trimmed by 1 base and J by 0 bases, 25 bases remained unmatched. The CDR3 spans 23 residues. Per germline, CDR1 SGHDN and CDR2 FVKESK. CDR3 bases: TGTGCCAGCAGCCAAGTTCGGGGTACCGAATCGGGACTAGCTGTGAGGGTCTCCTACGAGCAGTACTTC. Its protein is CASSQVRGTESGLAVRVSYEQYF.

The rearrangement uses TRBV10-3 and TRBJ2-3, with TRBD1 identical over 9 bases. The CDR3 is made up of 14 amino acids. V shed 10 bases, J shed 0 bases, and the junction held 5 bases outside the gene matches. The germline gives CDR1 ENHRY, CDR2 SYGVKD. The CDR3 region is CATRTGASTDTQYF. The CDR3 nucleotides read TGTGCCACCCGGACAGGGGCTAGCACAGATACGCAGTATTTT.

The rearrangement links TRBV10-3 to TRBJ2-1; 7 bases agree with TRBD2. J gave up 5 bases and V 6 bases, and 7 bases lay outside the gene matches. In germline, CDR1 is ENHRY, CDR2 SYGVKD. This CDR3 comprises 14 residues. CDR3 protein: CAISPGLSNNEQFF. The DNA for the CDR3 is TGTGCCATCAGCCCGGGACTATCGAACAATGAGCAGTTCTTC.

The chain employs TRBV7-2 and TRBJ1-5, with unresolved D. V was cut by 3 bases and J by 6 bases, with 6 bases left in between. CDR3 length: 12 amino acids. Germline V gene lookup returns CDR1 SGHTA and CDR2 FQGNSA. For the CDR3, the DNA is TGTGCCAGCAGCTTTCTAGGTCAGCCCCAGCATTTT. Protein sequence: CASSFLGQPQHF.

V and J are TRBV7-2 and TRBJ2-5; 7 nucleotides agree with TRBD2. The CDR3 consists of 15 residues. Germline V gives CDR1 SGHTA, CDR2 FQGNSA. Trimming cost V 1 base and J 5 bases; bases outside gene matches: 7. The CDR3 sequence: CASSLVLAEGETQYF. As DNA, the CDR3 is TGTGCCAGCAGCTTAGTCCTAGCGGAGGGGGAGACCCAGTACTTC.

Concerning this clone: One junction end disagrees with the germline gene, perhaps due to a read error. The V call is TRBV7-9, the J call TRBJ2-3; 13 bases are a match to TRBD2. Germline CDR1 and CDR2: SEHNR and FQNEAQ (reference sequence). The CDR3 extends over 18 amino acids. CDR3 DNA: TGTGCCAGCAGTACTAGCGGGAGGGCCGAAGTTTGGGCAGATGCGCAGTATTTT. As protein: CASSTSGRAEVWADAQYF. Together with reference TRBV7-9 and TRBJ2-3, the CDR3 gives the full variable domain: DTGVSQNPRHKITKRGQNVTFRCDPISEHNRLYWYRQTLGQGPEFLTYFQNEAQLEKSRLLSDRFSAERPKGSFSTLEIQRTEQGDSAMYLCASSTSGRAEVWADAQYFGPGTRLTVL.

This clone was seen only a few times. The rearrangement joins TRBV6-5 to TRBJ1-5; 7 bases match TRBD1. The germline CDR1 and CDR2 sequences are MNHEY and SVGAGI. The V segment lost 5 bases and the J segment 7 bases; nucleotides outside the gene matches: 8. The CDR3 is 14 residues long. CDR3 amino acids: CASSRGQSSQPQHF. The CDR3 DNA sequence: TGTGCCAGCAGTAGGGGACAGTCGAGCCAGCCCCAGCATTTT.

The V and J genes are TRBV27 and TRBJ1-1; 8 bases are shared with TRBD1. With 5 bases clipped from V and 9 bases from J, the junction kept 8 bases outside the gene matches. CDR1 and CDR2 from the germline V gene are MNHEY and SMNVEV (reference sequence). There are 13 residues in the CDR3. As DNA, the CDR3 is TGTGCCAGCAGTGGACAGGGTCGCGACCAAGCTTTCTTT. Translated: CASSGQGRDQAFF.